The TCR beta chain under discussion was sequenced for a study of blood T cell repertoires in COVID-19. Study in general: Samples of COVID-19 (acute and convalescent) were obtained from the United States, Italy and Spain. PBMCs, B-cell-depleted T cells, or T cells provided the cDNA or gDNA that made up the material.

There are 13 residues in the CDR3. Trimming stripped 5 bases from V and 9 bases from J, with 15 bases between. Original methodology: Amplification of reference gene primers was used by the study to estimate nucleated cell counts. Clones were read by immunoSEQ multiplex PCR, and TCRdb kept only the in-frame ones, dropping some. The V and J calls and clone size are taken from that table; D and trimming were inferred from the DNA. The sample includes just over 150,000 clones, just under 85% of them seen just once. The chain couples TRBV12-3 or TRBV12-4 to TRBJ2-3; D uncertain. The sequence was collected from a woman older than 75 with acute or convalescent COVID-19. The sample comprised peripheral blood. CDR3 bases: TGTGCCAGCAGTCCAGACATCCTCAGGACGCAGTATTTT. As protein: CASSPDILRTQYF.